The present T cell receptor (beta chain) was sequenced within a study of T-cell memory formation after mild COVID-19 (dated by TCRdb to 2020 to 2023). In the study overall: Most TCR sequence clusters were specific to one of the two donors. In two donors, T-cell clones that expanded and contracted after mild COVID-19 were tracked by sequencing TCRalpha and TCRbeta repertoires over time. The cohort was made up of two young adult volunteers, one female and one male, who were previously healthy.

PBMCs were isolated by Ficoll-Paque density gradient centrifugation. Sequencing instrument: Illumina NovaSeq 6000. cDNA libraries for TCRalpha and TCRbeta were prepared by 5'RACE using constant-segment primers, with sample barcodes and unique molecular identifiers added. Trizol reagent was used to extract RNA from every sample. Libraries were amplified in two PCR steps, with a second sample barcode and Illumina TruSeq adapters added in the second step. Libraries were sequenced on an Illumina NovaSeq with 2 x 150 bp paired-end reads. On the authors' methods: The reads were demultiplexed and collapsed into UMI-guided consensus sequences using migec v1.2.7. With mixcr v2.1.11, UMI consensuses were aligned to TRA and TRB V and J templates and assembled into clonotypes. Clonotypes were classified as expanded or contracted when called significant by both edgeR and NoisET, with noise models trained on biological replicates. For edgeR calls, the thresholds were a false discovery rate-adjusted p below 0.01 and a log2 fold-change of 1. PCA with hierarchical clustering of max-normalized trajectories of the 1000 most abundant clonotypes was used as exploratory dynamics analysis. Each responding clone was given a CD4 or CD8 phenotype based on the CD4+ and CD8+ repertoires, which had been sequenced separately. In TCRdb, the public reads were trimmed at Q25 with fastp and aligned with MiXCR, with productive beta chains retained. Entries are consolidated by CDR3 protein sequence, retaining the most common genes and DNA. V and J calls and clone size were set by TCRdb, not the authors. In all, the sample holds 300,000 to 350,000 distinct CDR3 sequences, and roughly an eighth of those were seen once. The top ten clones comprise 21% of the sample.

From the germline V gene, CDR1 is SGHRS and CDR2 is YFSETQ. CDR3 length: 17 amino acids, cysteine to phenylalanine. Only the CDR3 region is kept as DNA, spanning 51 bases read in frame from base 1. V and J are trimmed by 4 bases and 6 bases, and the gene matches miss 14 bases of the junction. Beyond this particular receptor, the publication reports: Whether the second-wave clones peaking on day 37 were SARS-CoV-2 specific was not confirmed. Contracting CD4+ clones appeared mostly in the CM and EM memory subsets, whereas CD8+ clones were enriched in EMRA. From day 15 to 85, contracting clones showed balanced CD4/CD8 phenotypes, whereas a second wave of clones that expanded from day 15 to 37 leaned towards CD4+. The detection of some responding clones in pre-infection memory suggests that pre-existing cross-reactive memory T cells joined the SARS-CoV-2 response. The study included only a couple of mild cases, and larger cohorts that include severe cases with pre-infection samples were judged to be necessary.

This clonotype was counted between two and nine times. Its specific antigen is unknown. No base qualities exist here, and no much larger clone lies one base off it. Sequencing was performed on PBMCs or a T cell subset sorted from them (not recorded which). This sequence was found in a young man who had mild COVID-19 (a few samples of this study predate the infection). The sample titles of this study are shuffled in the database, so cell type and time point are left out; the donor was told from shared clones. The chain uses TRBV5-1 and TRBJ2-3, with TRBD1 identical over 10 junction bases. DNA sequence: TGCGCCAGCAGCACTATCTCCGGGACAGGGGTGTCCGATACGCAGTATTTT. The translation is CASSTISGTGVSDTQYF.